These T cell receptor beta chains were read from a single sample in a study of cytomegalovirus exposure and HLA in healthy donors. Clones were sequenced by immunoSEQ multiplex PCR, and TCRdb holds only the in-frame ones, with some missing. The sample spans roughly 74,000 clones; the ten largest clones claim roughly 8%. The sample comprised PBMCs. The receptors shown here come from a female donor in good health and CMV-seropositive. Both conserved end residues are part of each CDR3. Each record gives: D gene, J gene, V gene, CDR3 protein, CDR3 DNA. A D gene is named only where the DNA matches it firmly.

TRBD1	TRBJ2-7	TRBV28	CASRIPGGEQYF	TGTGCCAGCAGGATTCCAGGGGGCGAGCAGTACTTC
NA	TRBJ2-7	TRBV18	CASSPLPYYEQYF	TGTGCCAGCTCACCGTTACCGTATTACGAGCAGTACTTC
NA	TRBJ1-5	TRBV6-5	CASSRVYGNQPQHF	TGTGCCAGCAGTCGGGTGTACGGCAATCAGCCCCAGCATTTT
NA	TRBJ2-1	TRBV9	CASSEDSSYNEQFF	TGTGCCAGCAGCGAAGATAGCTCCTACAATGAGCAGTTCTTC
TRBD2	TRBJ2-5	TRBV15	CATSRNLAGQETQYF	TGTGCCACCAGCAGGAACCTAGCGGGACAAGAGACCCAGTACTTC
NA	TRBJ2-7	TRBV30	CAWSGAYEQYF	TGTGCCTGGAGCGGAGCCTACGAGCAGTACTTC
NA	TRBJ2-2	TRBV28	CASSLLTGELFF	TGTGCCAGCAGTTTATTAACCGGGGAGCTGTTTTTT
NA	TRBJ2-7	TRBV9	CASAPTALFTYSYEQYF	TGTGCCAGCGCGCCGACAGCTCTTTTCACCTACTCCTACGAGCAGTACTTC
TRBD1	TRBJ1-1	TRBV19	CASSTMTGLVTEAFF	TGTGCCAGTAGTACCATGACAGGGTTGGTTACTGAAGCTTTCTTT
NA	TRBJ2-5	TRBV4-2	CASSHPGTETQYF	TGTGCCAGCAGCCATCCGGGTACGGAGACCCAGTACTTC
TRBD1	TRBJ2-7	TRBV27	CASTARTGTAFYEQYF	TGTGCCAGCACTGCACGGACAGGGACGGCATTCTACGAGCAGTACTTC
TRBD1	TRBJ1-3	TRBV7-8	CASSLKRGQALGNTIYF	TGTGCCAGCAGCTTAAAGAGGGGGCAGGCCCTTGGAAACACCATATATTTT
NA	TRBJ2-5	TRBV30	CAGRLGGGVGETQYF	TGTGCCGGGAGACTGGGAGGGGGGGTTGGAGAGACCCAGTACTTC
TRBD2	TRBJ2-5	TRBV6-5	CASSSPSGGAETQYF	TGTGCCAGCAGTTCTCCTAGCGGGGGGGCGGAGACCCAGTACTTC
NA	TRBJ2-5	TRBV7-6	CASSSAGETQYF	TGTGCCAGCAGCTCCGCAGGGGAGACCCAGTACTTC
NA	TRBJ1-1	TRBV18	CASSQDSMNTEAFF	TGTGCCAGCTCACAGGACAGTATGAACACTGAAGCTTTCTTT
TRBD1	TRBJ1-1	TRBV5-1	CASSLGMTGRNTEAFF	TGCGCCAGCAGCTTGGGGATGACAGGGCGGAACACTGAAGCTTTCTTT
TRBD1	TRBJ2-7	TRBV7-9	CASRSGGQGKYF	TGTGCCAGCAGATCGGGAGGACAGGGGAAGTACTTC
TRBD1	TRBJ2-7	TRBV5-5	CASSLRDSFAYEQYF	TGTGCCAGCAGCTTGAGGGACAGCTTCGCCTACGAGCAGTACTTC
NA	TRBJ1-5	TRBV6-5	CAGGLGCQPQHF	TGTGCCGGTGGACTGGGTTGTCAGCCCCAGCATTTT
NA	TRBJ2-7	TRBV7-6	CASSLRSLGQASDYYEQYF	TGTGCCAGCAGCCTCCGGAGTCTAGGGCAGGCGTCCGACTACTACGAGCAGTACTTC
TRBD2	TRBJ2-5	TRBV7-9	CASSFWTSGRGETQYF	TGTGCCAGCAGCTTCTGGACTAGCGGGAGAGGAGAGACCCAGTACTTC
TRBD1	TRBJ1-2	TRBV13	CASSLKPWTGDSGYTF	TGTGCCAGCAGCTTAAAACCCTGGACAGGGGATTCTGGCTACACCTTC
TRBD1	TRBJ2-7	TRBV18	CASSPLGQADYEQYF	TGTGCCAGCTCACCTCTGGGACAGGCGGACTACGAGCAGTACTTC
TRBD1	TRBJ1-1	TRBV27	CASSSRTGVNTEAFF	TGTGCCAGCAGTTCCCGGACAGGCGTGAACACTGAAGCTTTCTTT
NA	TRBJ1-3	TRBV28	CASSLWGARKSGNTIYF	TGTGCCAGCAGTTTATGGGGGGCGAGGAAATCTGGAAACACCATATATTTT
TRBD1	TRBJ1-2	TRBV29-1	CSVEWGQPSGYTF	TGCAGCGTTGAATGGGGACAGCCGAGCGGCTACACCTTC
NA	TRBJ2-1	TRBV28	CASTLWSGNNEQFF	TGTGCCAGCACCCTCTGGTCGGGAAACAATGAGCAGTTCTTC
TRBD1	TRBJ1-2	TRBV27	CASTQDRGPFYGYTF	TGTGCCAGCACCCAGGACAGGGGCCCCTTCTATGGCTACACCTTC
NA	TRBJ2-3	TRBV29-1	CSVEVANTQYF	TGCAGCGTTGAAGTTGCGAATACGCAGTATTTT
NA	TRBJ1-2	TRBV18	CASSQRFKNRENGYTF	TGTGCCAGCTCACAAAGATTTAAAAACAGGGAGAATGGCTACACCTTC
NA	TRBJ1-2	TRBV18	CASSLRGDPYGYTF	TGTGCCAGCTCCCTAAGAGGTGATCCATATGGCTACACCTTC
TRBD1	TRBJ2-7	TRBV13	CASSLSGTGAYEQYF	TGTGCCAGCAGCTTAAGTGGGACAGGGGCCTACGAGCAGTACTTC
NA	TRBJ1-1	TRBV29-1	CSVEAWAVNTEAFF	TGCAGCGTTGAAGCGTGGGCAGTGAACACTGAAGCTTTCTTT
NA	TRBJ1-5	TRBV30	CAWSSPRFNQPQHF	TGTGCCTGGAGTTCGCCTAGATTCAATCAGCCCCAGCATTTT
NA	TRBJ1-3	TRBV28	CASSFGPSSGNTIYF	TGTGCCAGCAGTTTCGGTCCATCCTCTGGAAACACCATATATTTT
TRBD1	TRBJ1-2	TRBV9	CASGETDREIGYGYTF	TGTGCCAGCGGGGAGACCGACAGGGAAATTGGCTATGGCTACACCTTC
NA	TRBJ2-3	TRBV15	CATSRGLATDTQYF	TGTGCCACCAGCAGAGGTCTAGCGACAGATACGCAGTATTTT
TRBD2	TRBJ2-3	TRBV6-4	CASSKTSGSTDTQYF	TGTGCCAGCAGTAAGACTAGCGGGAGCACAGATACGCAGTATTTT
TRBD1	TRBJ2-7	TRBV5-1	CASQPYGQGSYEQYF	TGCGCCAGCCAGCCCTACGGACAGGGGTCATACGAGCAGTACTTC
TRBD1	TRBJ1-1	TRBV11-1	CASSLRRQGTEAFF	TGTGCCAGCAGCTTACGCCGACAGGGAACTGAAGCTTTCTTT
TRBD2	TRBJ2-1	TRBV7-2	CASSPPGLAVYNEQFF	TGTGCCAGCAGCCCACCGGGACTAGCGGTCTACAATGAGCAGTTCTTC